The clone carrying this TCR beta chain was seen more than once but under ten times. TCRdb ran MiXCR on the 5' RACE reads and lists one entry per CDR3 protein. The sample has 100,000 to 150,000 distinct CDR3 sequences; roughly 15% are singletons. These data come from a study of T-cell memory formation after mild COVID-19. Sequencing was done on a sample of PBMCs or a T cell subset sorted from them (not recorded which). The sequence derives from an adult woman who had mild COVID-19 (a few samples of this study predate the infection). Cell type and time point are not known.

The CDR3: CASTLYGQKETQYF. The CDR3 DNA reads as TGTGCCAGCACCCTATACGGACAGAAAGAGACCCAGTACTTC. The V call is TRBV7-8, the J call TRBJ2-5; tentative D call: TRBD1 (6 bases). CDR1 and CDR2 from the germline V gene are SGHVS and FQNEAQ. Trimming cost V 7 bases and J 3 bases, with 15 bases left between them. This CDR3 has 14 residues. The full variable domain, with the rest looked up from reference TRBV7-8 and TRBJ2-5, is GAGVSQSPRYKVAKRGQDVALRCDPISGHVSLFWYQQALGQGPEFLTYFQNEAQLDKSGLPSDRFFAERPEGSVSTLKIQRTQQEDSAVYLCASTLYGQKETQYFGPGTRLLVL.